The next 23 T cell receptor beta chains were all read from a single sample in a study of T cell repertoires in cytomegalovirus infection. TCRdb analysed the reads with MiXCR anew, one entry per CDR3 protein. Found here are 680,000 or so distinct CDR3 sequences, 35% of them singletons; the top ten hold around 2.6%. Material: PBMCs. The receptor set was obtained from a human donor in good health (CMV status not recorded). Some clones in this sample may be carry-over from other donors' samples.

A note on this clonotype: A read error may explain this, as a much larger clone is one base away. J is TRBJ1-2 and V is TRBV7-9; maybe TRBD1 (6 bases). CDR3 length: 14 residues. V was trimmed by 0 bases and J by 4 bases, leaving 9 bases between them. Germline V gene lookup returns CDR1 SEHNR and CDR2 FQNEAQ (reference sequence). CDR3 DNA sequence: TGTGCCAGCAGCTTAGCGGGACATGCCTATGGCTACACCTTC. This gives the protein CASSLAGHAYGYTF.

This clonotype came up a few times. The rearrangement links TRBV12-3 or TRBV12-4 to TRBJ1-5, with TRBD1 matching over 8 bases. CDR3 size: 16 residues. V lost 3 bases, J lost 1 base, and 5 bases stayed unmatched. The CDR3 sequence is CASSLQGARSNQPQHF. CDR3 DNA sequence: TGTGCCAGCAGTTTGCAGGGGGCAAGGAGCAATCAGCCCCAGCATTTT.

This sequence joins TRBV20-1 and TRBJ2-5; TRBD1 matches at 7 bases. Germline V CDR1 and CDR2: DFQATT, SNEGSKA (reference sequence). The CDR3 extends over 14 amino acids. Trimming took 5 bases from V and 5 from J; bases not matched to a gene: 11. As DNA, the CDR3 is TGCAGTGCTCCGGGTCAAGGGGGCGGGGAGACCCAGTACTTC. It yields the protein CSAPGQGGGETQYF.

This clonotype was picked up a small number of times. The chain joins TRBV7-6 to TRBJ2-1; D possibly corresponds to TRBD2 (6 bases). The germline CDR1 and CDR2 sequences are SGHVS and FNYEAQ. Trimming took 5 bases from V and 0 from J, leaving 14 bases between them. The CDR3 runs to 16 residues. In nucleotides, the CDR3 is TGTGCCAGCAGCGCTCGGGGGAGAAGCTCCTACAATGAGCAGTTCTTC. Its translation is CASSARGRSSYNEQFF. The full variable domain, its missing parts supplied by reference TRBV7-6 and TRBJ2-1, is GAGVSQSPRYKVTKRGQDVALRCDPISGHVSLYWYRQALGQGPEFLTYFNYEAQQDKSGLPNDRFSAERPEGSISTLTIQRTEQRDSAMYRCASSARGRSSYNEQFFGPGTRLTVL.

The chain carries TRBV7-8 and TRBJ2-3; D not resolved. Germline loops: CDR1 SGHVS, CDR2 FQNEAQ. V shed 7 bases and J shed 2 bases, with 10 bases lying between them. The CDR3 totals 13 residues. The CDR3 DNA is TGTGCCAGCACCACCCCCCTCACAGATACGCAGTATTTT. Protein: CASTTPLTDTQYF. The full variable domain, with the rest looked up from reference TRBV7-8 and TRBJ2-3, is GAGVSQSPRYKVAKRGQDVALRCDPISGHVSLFWYQQALGQGPEFLTYFQNEAQLDKSGLPSDRFFAERPEGSVSTLKIQRTQQEDSAVYLCASTTPLTDTQYFGPGTRLTVL.

The gene calls are TRBV6-8 and TRBJ2-3; TRBD2 aligns across 9 bases. Germline CDR1 is MNHGY and CDR2 is SAAAGT. The CDR3 has 17 amino acids. V gave up 0 bases and J gave up 6 bases; unmatched junction bases: 10. Here the CDR3 DNA reads TGTGCCAGCAGTTACTCGAAGACTAGCGGTAGGGCTGATACGCAGTATTTT. Residues: CASSYSKTSGRADTQYF.

This clonotype showed up just a few times. The rearrangement links TRBV27 to TRBJ2-5; D unclear. Trimming cost V 4 bases and J 7 bases, with 16 bases left between them. The CDR3 is 14 residues long. The germline V gene has CDR1 MNHEY and CDR2 SMNVEV (reference sequence). The CDR3 nucleotides read TGTGCCAGCAGTTCGCACCAAAGTAAGGGGACCCAGTACTTC. This codes for CASSSHQSKGTQYF.

The chain combines TRBV12-3 or TRBV12-4 with TRBJ2-7, with 13 bases that match TRBD2. The V gene end was trimmed by 6 bases and the J gene end by 5 bases; junction bases not matched to a gene: 10. The CDR3 spans 16 residues. CDR3 sequence reads: CASSTSGRAIDHEQYF. DNA for the CDR3: TGTGCCAGCAGCACTAGCGGGAGGGCAATAGACCACGAGCAGTACTTC.

The rearrangement links TRBV5-4 to TRBJ1-5; D is undetermined. The CDR3 contains 14 residues. Germline assignment: CDR1 SGHNT and CDR2 YYREEE (reference sequence). Trimming removed 4 bases from V and 5 bases from J, with 13 bases in between. This CDR3 reads CASSMAGWDQPQHF. The CDR3 nucleotides are TGTGCCAGCAGCATGGCCGGGTGGGATCAGCCCCAGCATTTT.

This chain connects TRBV7-2 to TRBJ1-5; D call uncertain. Trimming left V 2 bases short and J 7 bases short, with 15 bases between. The CDR3 loop spans 15 amino acids. From germline, CDR1 is SGHTA and CDR2 FQGNSA. This chain's CDR3 is CASSLRMVFGQPQHF. The CDR3 nucleotides read TGTGCCAGCAGCTTAAGGATGGTCTTTGGGCAGCCCCAGCATTTT.

The chain recombines TRBV7-8 with TRBJ1-2; D gene ambiguous. Deletions cut 3 bases from V and 6 bases from J, with 14 bases between. The CDR3 runs to 14 residues. The germline CDR1 and CDR2 sequences are SGHVS and FQNEAQ. The CDR3, as DNA: TGTGCCAGCAGCTTCCAGACCCCGAGGGATGGCTACACCTTC. It specifies CASSFQTPRDGYTF.

As to this clonotype: Just one base apart from a much larger clone, this may be a read error. The CDR3 ends on some other residue instead of the conserved phenylalanine or tryptophan, so this is likely a read error. The chain has TRBV7-2 and TRBJ2-2, with 14 bases lining up with TRBD2. Germline CDR1 reads SGHTA; CDR2 reads FQGNSA. Trimming took 5 bases from V and 5 from J; bases not matched to a gene: 10. There are 18 residues in the CDR3. CDR3 region: CASSRRLAGGPRTGELFC. The CDR3 region has the DNA TGTGCCAGCAGCAGGAGACTAGCGGGAGGGCCTAGGACCGGGGAGCTGTTTTGT.

Concerning this clonotype itself: This may be a read error, as it is one base from a much larger clone. The CDR3 protein is CASSLDGQGDTEDFF. CDR3 nucleotide sequence: TGTGCCAGCAGCTTAGACGGACAGGGGGACACTGAAGATTTCTTT. The chain employs TRBV7-8 and TRBJ1-1; 10 bases are a match to TRBD1. This CDR3 is 15 amino acids long. Germline V gives CDR1 SGHVS, CDR2 FQNEAQ.

The table lists this clonotype with a count of one. This sequence joins TRBV3-1 and TRBJ2-7, with D perhaps matching TRBD1 (5 bases). This CDR3 region has 13 residues. Germline CDR1 is LGHDT and CDR2 is YNNKEL (reference sequence). The V and J ends lost 3 bases and 6 bases respectively, with 12 bases between them. The CDR3 sequence is CASSQQGFFEQYF. In nucleotides, the CDR3 is TGTGCCAGCAGCCAGCAGGGTTTCTTCGAGCAGTACTTC.

This chain links TRBV6-6 with TRBJ1-5, with D unresolved. Germline V gene lookup returns CDR1 MNHNY and CDR2 SVGAGI (reference sequence). Trimming left V 2 bases short and J 0 bases short, with 8 bases between. The CDR3 consists of 15 residues. DNA for the CDR3: TGTGCCAGCAGTTACGGTGGTCCTAGCAATCAGCCCCAGCATTTT. Its protein is CASSYGGPSNQPQHF.

This clonotype was seen more than once but under ten times. V and J are TRBV5-6 and TRBJ2-3; D perhaps matches TRBD2 (5 bases). Trimming left V 0 bases short and J 3 bases short, with 8 bases between. This CDR3 region has 14 residues. The germline CDR1 and CDR2 sequences are SGHDT and YYEEEE. The CDR3 bases are TGTGCCAGCAGCTTGGAGAGGGTGACAGATACGCAGTATTTT. It is translated as CASSLERVTDTQYF. The whole variable domain, remainder taken from reference TRBV5-6 and TRBJ2-3, is DAGVTQSPTHLIKTRGQQVTLRCSPKSGHDTVSWYQQALGQGPQFIFQYYEEEERQRGNFPDRFSGHQFPNYSSELNVNALLLGDSALYLCASSLERVTDTQYFGPGTRLTVL.

On this clonotype: A single base separates this from a much larger clone, so it may be a read error. Since no conserved phenylalanine or tryptophan closes the CDR3, a read error is the likely cause. The V gene is TRBV7-2, the J gene TRBJ2-5; 8 positions match TRBD1. CDR1 SGHTA and CDR2 FQGNSA come from the germline V gene. The CDR3 extends over 16 amino acids. V trimming: 5 bases; J trimming: 4 bases; junction bases outside the gene matches: 12. CDR3 in DNA: TGTGCCAGCAGCCCACGGATAGGACAGGGCGGAGAGACCCAGTACTGC. Amino acids: CASSPRIGQGGETQYC.

This clonotype was seen only a few times. The V and J genes are TRBV7-9 and TRBJ1-1, with D possibly TRBD1 on 6 matching bases. Looked up from germline, CDR1 is SEHNR and CDR2 is FQNEAQ (reference sequence). V lost 4 bases to trimming and J lost 8 bases, with 14 bases between them. The CDR3 has 13 residues. CDR3 residues: CASSSTDRGEAFF. In DNA, the CDR3 is TGTGCCAGCAGCTCCACGGACAGAGGCGAAGCTTTCTTT.

V and J are TRBV13 and TRBJ1-2; D is ambiguous. Deletions cut 5 bases from V and 6 bases from J, with 10 bases between. CDR1 and CDR2 from the germline V gene are PRHDT and FYEKMQ (reference sequence). The CDR3 runs to 12 residues. This CDR3 reads CASSREWDGYTF. As DNA, the CDR3 is TGTGCCAGCAGCAGGGAATGGGATGGCTACACCTTC.

This clonotype was detected only a few times. The chain has TRBV28 and TRBJ2-5; 8 nucleotides agree with TRBD2. This CDR3 contains 17 residues. The trim removed 4 bases at V and 1 base at J, leaving 11 bases unmatched. In germline, CDR1 is MDHEN, CDR2 SYDVKM. The CDR3 nucleotides are TGTGCCAGCAGTTCCGGGGGGGCCGGGACTATCCAAGAGACCCAGTACTTC. Translation: CASSSGGAGTIQETQYF.

This clonotype has a handful of counts. V usage is TRBV7-9 and J usage is TRBJ2-1; 7 bases agree with TRBD1. The germline V gene has CDR1 SEHNR and CDR2 FQNEAQ (reference sequence). J gave up 7 bases and V 4 bases, and 7 bases lay outside the gene matches. The CDR3 length is 14 residues. The DNA of the CDR3 is TGTGCCAGCAGCTGGGACAGAGACGGGAATGAGCAGTTCTTC. The encoded protein is CASSWDRDGNEQFF.

This clonotype was observed many times. The chain is built from TRBV7-6 and TRBJ2-5; D unclear. Looked up from germline, CDR1 is SGHVS and CDR2 is FNYEAQ. The CDR3 contains 12 residues. The germline V and J ends were trimmed by 0 bases and 3 bases, with 2 bases remaining between them. Here the CDR3 DNA reads TGTGCCAGCAGCTTAGCTGAAGAGACCCAGTACTTC. It is translated as CASSLAEETQYF.

This clonotype has only a few counts. V and J are TRBV6-1 and TRBJ2-1; the match to TRBD2 covers 15 bases. The CDR3 has 15 residues. CDR1 and CDR2 (germline): MNHNS, SASEGT. V lost 8 bases to trimming and J lost 4 bases; unmatched junction nucleotides: 3. The chain's CDR3 is CASGTSGRSYNEQFF. The CDR3 DNA follows: TGTGCCAGCGGGACTAGCGGGAGGAGTTACAATGAGCAGTTCTTC.